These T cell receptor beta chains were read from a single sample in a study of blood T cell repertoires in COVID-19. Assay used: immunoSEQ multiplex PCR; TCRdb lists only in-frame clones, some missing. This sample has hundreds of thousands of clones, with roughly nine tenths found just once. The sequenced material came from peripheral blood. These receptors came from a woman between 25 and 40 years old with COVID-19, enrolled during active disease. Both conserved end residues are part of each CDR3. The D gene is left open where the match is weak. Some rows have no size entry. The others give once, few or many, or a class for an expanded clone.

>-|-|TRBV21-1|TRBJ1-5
CASSKQGPRVEPQHF
TGTGCCAGCAGCAAACAAGGTCCCAGGGTTGAGCCCCAGCATTTT
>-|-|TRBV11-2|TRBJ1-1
CASSLISLEAFF
TGTGCCAGCAGCTTAATCAGTCTTGAAGCTTTCTTT
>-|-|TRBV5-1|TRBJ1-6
CASSLERGGSPLHF
TGCGCCAGCAGCTTGGAACGGGGAGGCTCACCCCTCCACTTT
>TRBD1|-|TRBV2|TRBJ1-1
CASISGDRGLNTEAFF
TGTGCCAGCATTAGTGGGGACAGGGGACTGAACACTGAAGCTTTCTTT
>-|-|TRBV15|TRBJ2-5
CATSRDRNNLPQETQYF
TGTGCCACCAGCAGAGATCGAAACAATTTACCGCAAGAGACCCAGTACTTC
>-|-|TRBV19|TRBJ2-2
CASSILQPGELFF
TGTGCCAGTAGTATTTTACAGCCCGGGGAGCTGTTTTTT
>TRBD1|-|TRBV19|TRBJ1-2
CASTPTGKGYGYTF
TGTGCCAGTACCCCGACAGGGAAGGGCTATGGCTACACCTTC
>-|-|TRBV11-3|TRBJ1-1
CASSLVDGTEAFF
TGTGCCAGCAGCTTGGTCGACGGGACTGAAGCTTTCTTT
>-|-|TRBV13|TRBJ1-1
CASAGPQGFEAFF
TGTGCCAGCGCGGGCCCACAAGGGTTTGAAGCTTTCTTT
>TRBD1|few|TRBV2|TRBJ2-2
CASSNEIQGAVGELFF
TGTGCCAGCAGTAACGAAATTCAGGGGGCAGTAGGGGAGCTGTTTTTT
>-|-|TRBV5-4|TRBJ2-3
CASSSQNRRGTDTQYF
TGTGCCAGCAGCTCCCAAAACCGGCGGGGCACAGATACGCAGTATTTT
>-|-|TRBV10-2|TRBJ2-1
CASSPDWTASTRFF
TGCGCCAGCAGTCCCGATTGGACAGCTTCGACTCGGTTCTTC
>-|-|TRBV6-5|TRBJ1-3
CASSYRRGNTIYF
TGTGCCAGCAGCTACAGGAGAGGAAACACCATATATTTT
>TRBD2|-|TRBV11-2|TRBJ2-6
CASSPLAGDAGANVLTF
TGTGCCAGCAGCCCGCTAGCGGGGGACGCTGGGGCCAACGTCCTGACTTTC
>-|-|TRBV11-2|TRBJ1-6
CASSLTQARSPLHF
TGTGCCAGCAGCTTAACACAGGCTCGTTCACCCCTCCACTTT
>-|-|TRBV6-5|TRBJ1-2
CASTAGVNYGYTF
TGTGCCAGCACCGCCGGGGTCAACTATGGCTACACCTTC
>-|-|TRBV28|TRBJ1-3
CASSLSRVFSSGNTIYF
TGTGCCAGCAGTTTAAGCAGGGTGTTCTCCTCTGGAAACACCATATATTTT